This TCR beta chain derives from a study of T cell responses to AZD1222 COVID-19 vaccine. Study results and caveats: Donors were largely white British and mainly female; clonal diversity was possibly underestimated. The span of vaccine-associated CD4 TCRs extended across spike, with dominance at 160-218 and 743-854.

CDR3 length: 14 residues. CDR1 LGHNA and CDR2 YSLEER come from the germline V gene. V was cut by 4 bases and J by 0 bases, with 8 bases left in between. With respect to this clone: Its cognate antigen is unknown.

The repertoire was sequenced with immunoSEQ multiplex PCR; TCRdb's copy has only in-frame clones and lacks some. This sample has over 110,000 clones, with 91% found just once. This chain links TRBV4-3 with TRBJ2-3; D perhaps matches TRBD1 (5 bases). This receptor was taken from an adult in good health. The sequencing here drew on peripheral blood, taken on day 0 of AZD1222 vaccination. The CDR3 loop reads CASSPDSSTDTQYF. The CDR3, as DNA: TGCGCCAGCAGCCCAGACAGTAGCACAGATACGCAGTATTTT.